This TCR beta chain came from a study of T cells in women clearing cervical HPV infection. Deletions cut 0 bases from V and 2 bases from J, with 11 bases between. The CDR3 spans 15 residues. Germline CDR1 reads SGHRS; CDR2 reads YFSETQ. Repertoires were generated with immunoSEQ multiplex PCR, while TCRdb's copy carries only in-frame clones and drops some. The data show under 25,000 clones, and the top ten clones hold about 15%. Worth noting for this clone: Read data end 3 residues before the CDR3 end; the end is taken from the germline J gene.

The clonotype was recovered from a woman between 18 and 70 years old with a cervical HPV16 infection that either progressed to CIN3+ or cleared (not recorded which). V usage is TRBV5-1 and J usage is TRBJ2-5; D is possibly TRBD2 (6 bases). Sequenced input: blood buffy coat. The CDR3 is CASSLAVGTQETQYF. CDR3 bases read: TGCGCCAGCAGCTTGGCGGTCGGGACTCAAGAGACC.